This TCR beta chain was identified in a study of blood T cell repertoires in COVID-19 (TCRdb year 2020). Turning to the overall study: Samples covering the acute and convalescent phases of COVID-19 were provided by collaborators in the United States, Italy and Spain. The prospective study material was composed of cDNA or gDNA derived from T cells, B-cell-depleted T cells, or PBMCs. Subjects who had been exposed to COVID-19, were actively infected with it, or had recovered from it provided the deeply sampled blood TCRbeta repertoires that made up the dataset. The repertoires were released in a freely available public database intended as a resource for research on the immune response to SARS-CoV-2. Samples were obtained from the ongoing ImmuneRACE study (first 160 participants) and from roughly 1,300 subjects provided by 6 global collaborators. Sample metadata almost always included a de-identified subject ID, COVID-19 status, age in years and sex. Where available, HLA class I and class II types were taken from metadata supplied by the sample provider and were not determined by assay-based typing. Findings and caveats that apply to the study as a whole: How much clinical and demographic metadata was included differed by source and by participant, and the metadata was provided uncurated.

TCRbeta CDR3 regions were amplified from genomic DNA by means of the immunoSEQ Assay, a bias-controlled multiplex PCR. As for the original processing: The number of nucleated cells in each sample was estimated from the amplification of reference gene primers within the assay. Sequence reads were collapsed and filtered to measure the absolute abundance of every unique TCRbeta CDR3 rearrangement. For each sample, productive Simpson clonality was calculated as the square root of Simpson's diversity index over productive rearrangements. TCRdb holds this immuneACCESS table with in-frame rearrangements only. Some clones are missing; in checked studies, unresolved V genes explain under half, and the rest has no known cause. The V and J calls and clone size are taken from that table; D and trimming were inferred from the DNA. This sample gives fewer than 200,000 clones in total; around 84% of them show up just once. Of the sample, roughly 7% is held by the ten largest clones.

To note about this clone: Its antigen remains unidentified. Base quality data are lacking; no much larger clone is found one base away.

Enrolling through a virtual design, the prospective study's participants ranged in age from roughly 18 to 90 years and lived across approximately 25 United States geographic areas. In the prospective study, cohorts were assigned on the basis of participant-reported clinical history obtained from a screening survey and a study questionnaire. Recovered participants in ImmuneRACE Cohort 3 were defined by two consecutive negative NP/OP PCR tests, clearance by a healthcare professional, or resolution of symptoms. In the prospective study, whole blood, serum and a nasopharyngeal or oropharyngeal swab were collected from each participant by mobile phlebotomists. Prospective study participants could optionally give additional blood draws and questionnaires over a roughly two-month period. Before DNA extraction, blood samples from the prospective study were shipped at room temperature or frozen. The sample taken for sequencing was PBMCs or T cells enriched from blood (not recorded which). The clonotype comes from a man aged 50-59 years who had recovered from COVID-19.

CDR3 protein: CASSPLQGEQYF. The bases read TGTGCCAGCTCACCACTGCAGGGCGAGCAGTACTTC. Recombination linked TRBV18 to TRBJ2-7; a tentative D call is TRBD1 (5 bases match). Deletion took 1 base off V and 6 bases off J, with a span of 7 bases between the germline ends. CDR1 and CDR2, per the germline V gene, are KGHSH and LQKENI. There are 12 amino acids in the CDR3, from cysteine to phenylalanine inclusive. The entry retains the CDR3 DNA only, 36 bases that are in frame from base 1.